Presented here are 24 T cell receptor beta chains from one specimen sequenced in a study of T cell repertoires in cytomegalovirus infection. One entry per CDR3 protein results from TCRdb running MiXCR on the reads. The table records around 530,000 distinct CDR3 sequences, 16% of them present only once. Sequencing used CD8+ T cells from PBMCs. The receptor source for this set is a human donor in good health (CMV status not recorded). Some clones in this sample may be carry-over from other donors' samples.

This clonotype was recorded only once. The gene calls are TRBV20-1 and TRBJ1-1; D is perhaps TRBD1 (5 bases). The CDR3 covers 13 residues. Trimming removed 4 bases from V and 4 bases from J, with 13 bases in between. Germline V gives CDR1 DFQATT, CDR2 SNEGSKA (reference sequence). CDR3 coding DNA: TGCAGTGCTACGTCAGGGAGAACCACTGAAGCTTTCTTT. This codes for CSATSGRTTEAFF.

The table lists this clonotype with many counts. The chain is built from TRBV28 and TRBJ1-3; D remains unclear. Germline V gene sequence: CDR1 MDHEN, CDR2 SYDVKM. V was trimmed by 5 bases and J by 0 bases, leaving 8 bases between them. The CDR3 runs 14 residues. The DNA of the CDR3 is TGTGCCAGCAGTCAAGCTGGCTCTGGAAACACCATATATTTT. Its translation is CASSQAGSGNTIYF.

The J gene is TRBJ2-2, the V gene TRBV9; D ambiguous. Germline values: CDR1 SGDLS, CDR2 YYNGEE. V was clipped by 0 bases and J by 2 bases, with 5 bases between them. The CDR3 is made up of 14 amino acids. The CDR3 sequence: CASSVVLNTGELFF. CDR3 nucleotides: TGTGCCAGCAGCGTAGTTCTAAACACCGGGGAGCTGTTTTTT.

The CDR3 region is CASSLVGVGVTEAFF. The CDR3 DNA is TGCGCCAGCAGCTTGGTTGGGGTCGGAGTGACTGAAGCTTTCTTT. V usage is TRBV5-1 and J usage is TRBJ1-1; D is unclear. The V end lost 0 bases, the J end lost 5 bases, and 14 bases lay between the germline ends. The CDR3 is 15 amino acids. Germline V gene lookup returns CDR1 SGHRS and CDR2 YFSETQ. Full variable domain (outside the CDR3, taken from reference TRBV5-1 and TRBJ1-1): KAGVTQTPRYLIKTRGQQVTLSCSPISGHRSVSWYQQTPGQGLQFLFEYFSETQRNKGNFPGRFSGRQFSNSRSEMNVSTLELGDSALYLCASSLVGVGVTEAFFGQGTRLTVV.

The chain carries TRBV4-1 and TRBJ2-1; D is unresolved. V dropped 0 bases and J dropped 10 bases, with 13 bases sitting between them. This CDR3 has 14 amino acids. Germline V lookup: CDR1 MGHRA, CDR2 YSYEKL. The CDR3 DNA sequence: TGCGCCAGCAGCCAAGATTTAGACGGCAAGGAGCAGTTCTTC. It yields the protein CASSQDLDGKEQFF.

The CDR3 loop reads CASSQENWSNYGYTF. The CDR3 region has the DNA TGTGCCAGCAGCCAAGAGAATTGGTCGAACTATGGCTACACCTTC. This chain joins TRBV3-1 and TRBJ1-2, with no clear D. Trimming stripped 0 bases from V and 2 bases from J, with 10 bases between. CDR1 is LGHDT and CDR2 is YNNKEL in the germline V gene (reference sequence). The CDR3 totals 15 residues.

The sample holds many counts of this clonotype. J is TRBJ1-2 and V is TRBV7-9; weak D call: TRBD1 (6 bases). The germline V and J ends were trimmed by 6 bases and 4 bases, with 18 bases remaining between them. CDR1 and CDR2 from the germline V gene are SEHNR and FQNEAQ (reference sequence). This CDR3 contains 15 residues. The CDR3 sequence: CASSHSNRDGYGYTF. CDR3 DNA sequence: TGTGCCAGCAGTCACAGCAACAGGGATGGCTATGGCTACACCTTC.

In this sample, this clonotype turned up a few times. V is TRBV27 and J is TRBJ2-3, with TRBD1 identical over 7 bases. Per the germline V gene, CDR1 is MNHEY and CDR2 is SMNVEV (reference sequence). The CDR3 sequence is 16 residues long. V lost 6 bases, J lost 0 bases, and 9 bases stayed unmatched. The CDR3 region is CASSARGRPSTDTQYF. CDR3 sequence (DNA): TGTGCCAGCAGCGCGAGGGGGCGGCCAAGCACAGATACGCAGTATTTT.

This clonotype showed up many times. The V and J genes are TRBV7-9 and TRBJ2-7, with 7 positions matching TRBD1. The CDR3 runs 16 residues. CDR1 is SEHNR and CDR2 is FQNEAQ in the germline V gene (reference sequence). Trimming cost V 1 base and J 2 bases; bases outside gene matches: 8. The CDR3 bases are TGTGCCAGCAGCTTAGTGGGCCGGGACAGCACCTACGAGCAGTACTTC. Translated, it gives CASSLVGRDSTYEQYF.

This clonotype was seen ten or more times. This chain joins TRBV27 and TRBJ2-7; 7 bases are a match to TRBD2. V trimming: 5 bases; J trimming: 3 bases; junction bases outside the gene matches: 13. CDR1 and CDR2 (germline): MNHEY, SMNVEV (reference sequence). The CDR3 runs 16 residues. The CDR3 loop reads CASSLRRTSEHYEQYF. The CDR3 bases are TGTGCCAGCAGTCTCCGCCGCACTAGCGAGCACTACGAGCAGTACTTC.

V usage is TRBV25-1 and J usage is TRBJ2-7; TRBD1 matches 8 bases. The CDR3 runs to 14 residues. CDR1 is MGHDK, CDR2 SYGVNS, per germline. V shed 3 bases, J shed 4 bases, and the junction held 5 bases outside the gene matches. Written as DNA, the CDR3 is TGTGCCAGCAGTGACCGGACAGGGCGGTACGAGCAGTACTTC. This translates into CASSDRTGRYEQYF.

Ten or more counts support this clonotype. CDR3: CAISDTYNEQFF. The CDR3 region has the DNA TGTGCCATCAGTGACACCTACAATGAGCAGTTCTTC. The chain uses TRBV10-3 and TRBJ2-1; D not certain. Germline CDR1 ENHRY, CDR2 SYGVKD. The CDR3 totals 12 residues. Trimming left V 3 bases short and J 2 bases short, with 2 bases between.

This chain uses TRBV4-1 with TRBJ1-3, with a tentative D call TRBD1 (5 bases). The V gene's germline CDR1 is MGHRA and CDR2 YSYEKL. The V gene lost 1 base and the J gene lost 2 bases, with 9 bases spanning the gap. The CDR3 consists of 15 residues. The CDR3 region has the DNA TGCGCCAGCAGCCAAGTCGACAGCACTGGAAACACCATATATTTT. It specifies CASSQVDSTGNTIYF.

This clonotype was picked up a small number of times. The chain has TRBV29-1 and TRBJ1-1; no firm D call. V lost 7 bases and J 0 bases, leaving 15 bases between the germline ends. Looked up from germline, CDR1 is SQVTM and CDR2 is ANQGSEA. There are 14 residues in the CDR3. The CDR3 here is CSAPRDYMNTEAFF. The CDR3 DNA reads TGCAGCGCCCCTCGGGATTACATGAACACTGAAGCTTTCTTT.

This clonotype was counted only a few times. This chain links TRBV5-6 with TRBJ2-7, with TRBD2 matching 7 bases. The CDR3 runs 14 residues. Germline trimming cut 4 bases from V and 2 bases from J; bases unmatched to any gene: 6. The V gene's germline CDR1 is SGHDT and CDR2 YYEEEE. The CDR3 reads CASSLGTKPYEQYF. The DNA for the CDR3 is TGTGCCAGCAGCCTCGGGACTAAACCCTACGAGCAGTACTTC. Full variable domain (outside the CDR3, taken from reference TRBV5-6 and TRBJ2-7): DAGVTQSPTHLIKTRGQQVTLRCSPKSGHDTVSWYQQALGQGPQFIFQYYEEEERQRGNFPDRFSGHQFPNYSSELNVNALLLGDSALYLCASSLGTKPYEQYFGPGTRLTVT.

This clonotype was counted ten times or more. V and J are TRBV28 and TRBJ2-5, with 7 bases lining up with TRBD1. V lost 5 bases to trimming and J lost 5 bases; unmatched junction nucleotides: 5. The germline V gene has CDR1 MDHEN and CDR2 SYDVKM. The CDR3 runs to 13 residues. DNA of the CDR3: TGTGCCAGCAGTCCCACAGGGGATGAGACCCAGTACTTC. Its translation is CASSPTGDETQYF.

This clonotype was recorded at least ten times. The CDR3 reads CASSYRDRGIGELFF. In DNA form, the CDR3 reads TGTGCCAGCAGCTACCGGGACAGGGGAATCGGGGAGCTGTTTTTT. The V call is TRBV7-9, the J call TRBJ2-2; TRBD1 agrees at 10 bases. Germline-derived CDR1 and CDR2 are SEHNR and FQNEAQ (reference sequence). The CDR3 length is 15 residues. With V trimmed by 4 bases and J by 7 bases, 6 bases remained unmatched.

The chain combines TRBV29-1 with TRBJ2-3; 9 nucleotides line up with TRBD2. Germline CDR1 reads SQVTM; CDR2 reads ANQGSEA. Trimming took 7 bases from V and 3 from J; bases not matched to a gene: 5. This CDR3 has 13 residues. The CDR3 DNA is TGCAGCGGCGGGCGGGAGGGAACAGATACGCAGTATTTT. This codes for CSGGREGTDTQYF.

This clonotype was counted only a few times. The V and J genes are TRBV5-1 and TRBJ2-7; weak D call: TRBD2 (5 bases). CDR1 is SGHRS, CDR2 YFSETQ, per germline. This CDR3 contains 14 residues. V gave up 3 bases and J gave up 2 bases, with 12 bases separating them. The CDR3 spells CASSYATGTYEQYF. The CDR3 nucleotides read TGCGCCAGCAGCTACGCGACCGGGACCTACGAGCAGTACTTC.

This clonotype was counted many times. The chain couples TRBV7-8 to TRBJ1-4; tentatively, D is TRBD1 (5 bases). Germline CDR1 is SGHVS and CDR2 is FQNEAQ. Trimming removed 5 bases from V and 5 bases from J, with 15 bases in between. The CDR3 is 15 residues long. CDR3 in amino acids: CASSIRQKMNEKLFF. The CDR3 region has the DNA TGTGCCAGCAGCATTCGACAGAAGATGAATGAAAAACTGTTTTTT.

This clonotype has a handful of counts. The chain carries TRBV5-6 and TRBJ2-1; 9 positions agree with TRBD2. V gave up 3 bases and J gave up 10 bases; unmatched junction bases: 5. CDR1 and CDR2 (germline): SGHDT, YYEEEE. The CDR3 has 13 amino acids. CDR3 loop: CASSSVAGVEQFF. CDR3 nucleotides: TGTGCCAGCAGCTCAGTAGCGGGAGTAGAGCAGTTCTTC.

This clonotype was seen many times. The rearrangement links TRBV7-9 to TRBJ2-7, with D possibly being TRBD2 (5 bases). Germline CDR1 SEHNR, CDR2 FQNEAQ (reference sequence). V lost 5 bases, J lost 2 bases, and 7 bases lay in between. The CDR3 has 12 amino acids. CDR3 nucleotide sequence: TGTGCCAGCAGCCCGGGGACCTACGAGCAGTACTTC. Translation gives CASSPGTYEQYF.

This clonotype was seen a few times. V gene TRBV6-5 combines with J gene TRBJ1-1; no definite D call. CDR1 is MNHEY and CDR2 is SVGAGI in the germline V gene. There are 14 residues in the CDR3. Trimming stripped 0 bases from V and 4 bases from J, with 9 bases between. The DNA of the CDR3 is TGTGCCAGCAGTTACTCGAGAACGGCCACTGAAGCTTTCTTT. Translation: CASSYSRTATEAFF.

The chain couples TRBV5-6 to TRBJ1-1, with D perhaps matching TRBD1 (6 bases). In germline, CDR1 is SGHDT, CDR2 YYEEEE. This CDR3 has 14 residues. V lost 6 bases, J lost 1 base, and 13 bases lay in between. CDR3 nucleotides: TGTGCCAGCACCATGACAGGATCGAACACTGAAGCTTTCTTT. It specifies CASTMTGSNTEAFF.